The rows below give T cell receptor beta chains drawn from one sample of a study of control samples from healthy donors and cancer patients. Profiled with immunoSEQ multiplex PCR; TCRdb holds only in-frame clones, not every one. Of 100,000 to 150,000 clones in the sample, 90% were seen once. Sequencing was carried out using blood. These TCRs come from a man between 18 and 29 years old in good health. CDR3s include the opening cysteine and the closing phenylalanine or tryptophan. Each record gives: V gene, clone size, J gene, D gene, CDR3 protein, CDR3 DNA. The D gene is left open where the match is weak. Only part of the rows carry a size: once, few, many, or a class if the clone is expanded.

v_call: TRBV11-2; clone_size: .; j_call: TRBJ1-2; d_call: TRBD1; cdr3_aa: CASSLDLGRGNTNYGYTF; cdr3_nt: TGTGCCAGCAGCTTAGATCTTGGCAGGGGGAATACTAACTATGGCTACACCTTC
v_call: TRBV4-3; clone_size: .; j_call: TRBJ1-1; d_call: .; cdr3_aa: CASSPRGGASPKTEAFF; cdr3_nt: TGCGCCAGCAGCCCTAGAGGAGGGGCTAGTCCGAAAACTGAAGCTTTCTTT
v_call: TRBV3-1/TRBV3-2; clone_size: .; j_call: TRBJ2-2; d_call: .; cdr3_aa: CASSRSTGELFF; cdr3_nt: TGTGCCAGCAGCCGGAGTACCGGGGAGCTGTTTTTT
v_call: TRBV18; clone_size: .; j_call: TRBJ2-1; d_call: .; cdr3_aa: CASSPPAGGPIEQFF; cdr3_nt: TGTGCCAGCTCACCACCCGCAGGGGGGCCCATAGAGCAGTTCTTC
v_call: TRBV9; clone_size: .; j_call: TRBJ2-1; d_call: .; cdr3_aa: CASSVSPGVNEQFF; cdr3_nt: TGTGCCAGCAGCGTTTCCCCGGGGGTAAATGAGCAGTTCTTC
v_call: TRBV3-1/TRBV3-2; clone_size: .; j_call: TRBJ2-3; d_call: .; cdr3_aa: CASSQGLGAPDTQYF; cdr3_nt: TGTGCCAGCAGCCAAGGCCTCGGGGCCCCAGATACGCAGTATTTT
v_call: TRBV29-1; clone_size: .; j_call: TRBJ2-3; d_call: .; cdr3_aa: CSVQGRGDSSTDTQYF; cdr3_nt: TGCAGCGTTCAGGGAAGGGGGGACTCTAGCACAGATACGCAGTATTTT
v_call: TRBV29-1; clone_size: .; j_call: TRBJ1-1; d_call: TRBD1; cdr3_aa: CSVSTGGTEAFF; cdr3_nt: TGCAGCGTTTCGACAGGGGGCACTGAAGCTTTCTTT
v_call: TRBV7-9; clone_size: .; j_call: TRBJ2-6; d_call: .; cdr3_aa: CASSLARSSGANVLTF; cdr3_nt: TGTGCCAGCAGCTTAGCGCGTAGCTCTGGGGCCAACGTCCTGACTTTC
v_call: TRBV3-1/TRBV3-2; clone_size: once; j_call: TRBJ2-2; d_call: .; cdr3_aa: CASSTQTAGELFF; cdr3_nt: TGTGCCAGCAGCACACAGACCGCCGGGGAGCTGTTTTTT
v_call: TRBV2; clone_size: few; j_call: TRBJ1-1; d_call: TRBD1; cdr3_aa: CASSYRGTEAFF; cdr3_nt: TGTGCCAGCAGTTACAGGGGAACTGAAGCTTTCTTT
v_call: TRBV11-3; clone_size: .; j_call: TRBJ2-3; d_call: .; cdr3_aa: CASSFPPDTQYF; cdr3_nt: TGTGCCAGCAGCTTTCCCCCAGATACGCAGTATTTT
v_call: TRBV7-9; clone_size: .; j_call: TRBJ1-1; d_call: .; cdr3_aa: CASSPTENTEAFF; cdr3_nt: TGTGCCAGCAGCCCTACAGAGAACACTGAAGCTTTCTTT
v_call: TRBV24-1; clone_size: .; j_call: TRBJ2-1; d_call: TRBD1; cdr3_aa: CATSEPDRGPYNEQFF; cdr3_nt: TGTGCCACCAGTGAACCGGACAGGGGTCCCTACAATGAGCAGTTCTTC
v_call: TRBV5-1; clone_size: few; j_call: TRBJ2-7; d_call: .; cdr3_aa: CASSGGPPGQYF; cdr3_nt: TGCGCCAGCAGCGGGGGGCCCCCGGGGCAGTACTTC
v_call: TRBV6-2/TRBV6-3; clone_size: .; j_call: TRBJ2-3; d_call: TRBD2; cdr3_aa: CASSYSSGIRDTQYF; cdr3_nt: TGTGCCAGCAGTTACTCTAGCGGGATAAGGGATACGCAGTATTTT
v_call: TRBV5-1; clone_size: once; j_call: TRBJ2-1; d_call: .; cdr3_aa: CASSPPSSYNEQFF; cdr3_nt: TGCGCCAGCAGCCCCCCGAGCTCCTACAATGAGCAGTTCTTC
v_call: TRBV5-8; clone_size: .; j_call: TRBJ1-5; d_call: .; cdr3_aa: CASSRESNQPQHF; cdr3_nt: TGTGCCAGCAGCAGGGAAAGCAATCAGCCCCAGCATTTT
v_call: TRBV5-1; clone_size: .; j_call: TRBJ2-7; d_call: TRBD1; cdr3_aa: CASSFWTGSLGEQYF; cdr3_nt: TGCGCCAGCAGCTTTTGGACAGGATCCCTTGGAGAGCAGTACTTC
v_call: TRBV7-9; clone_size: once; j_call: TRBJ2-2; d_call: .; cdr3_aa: CASSLGSTAGELFF; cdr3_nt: TGTGCCAGCAGCTTAGGTTCAACAGCCGGGGAGCTGTTTTTT
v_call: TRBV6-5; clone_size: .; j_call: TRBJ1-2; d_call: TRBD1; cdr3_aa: CASSYGGQGLYGYTF; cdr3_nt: TGTGCCAGCAGTTACGGGGGACAGGGTTTATATGGCTACACCTTC
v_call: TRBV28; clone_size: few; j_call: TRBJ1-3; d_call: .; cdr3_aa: CASSNQPGGAYGNTIYF; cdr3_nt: TGTGCCAGCTCCAACCAACCCGGGGGGGCTTATGGAAACACCATATATTTT
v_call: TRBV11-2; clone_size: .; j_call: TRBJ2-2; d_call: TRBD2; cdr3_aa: CASRGSGTSGNTGELFF; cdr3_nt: TGTGCCAGCAGAGGATCAGGGACTAGCGGTAACACCGGGGAGCTGTTTTTT
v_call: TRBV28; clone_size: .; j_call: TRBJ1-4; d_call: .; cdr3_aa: CASSLGLGGEKLFF; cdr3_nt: TGTGCCAGCAGTTTAGGGCTTGGGGGTGAAAAACTGTTTTTT
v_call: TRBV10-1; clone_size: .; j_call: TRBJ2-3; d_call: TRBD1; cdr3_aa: CASSADTGGRTDTQYF; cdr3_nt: TGCGCCAGCAGTGCCGATACAGGGGGTAGGACAGATACGCAGTATTTT
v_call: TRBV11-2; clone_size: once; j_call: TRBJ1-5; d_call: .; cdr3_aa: CASSFAGSSNQPQHF; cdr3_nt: TGTGCCAGCAGCTTCGCGGGGTCGAGCAATCAGCCCCAGCATTTT
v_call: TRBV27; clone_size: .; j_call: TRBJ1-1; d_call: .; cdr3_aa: CASSPQGRNEAFF; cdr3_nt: TGTGCCAGCAGCCCACAGGGACGTAATGAAGCTTTCTTT
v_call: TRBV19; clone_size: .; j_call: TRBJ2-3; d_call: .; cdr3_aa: CASTRTGDTQYF; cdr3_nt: TGTGCCAGTACTAGAACCGGAGATACGCAGTATTTT
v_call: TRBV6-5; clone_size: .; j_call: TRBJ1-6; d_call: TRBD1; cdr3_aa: CASSTRTGLNSPLHF; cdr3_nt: TGTGCCAGCAGTACCCGGACAGGCCTTAATTCACCCCTCCACTTT
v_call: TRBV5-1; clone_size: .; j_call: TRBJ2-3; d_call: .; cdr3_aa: CASSFTVGTDTQYF; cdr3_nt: TGCGCCAGCAGCTTTACTGTGGGCACAGATACGCAGTATTTT
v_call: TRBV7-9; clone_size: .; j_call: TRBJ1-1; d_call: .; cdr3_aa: CASSPGPNTEAFF; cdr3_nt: TGTGCCAGCAGTCCGGGGCCAAACACTGAAGCTTTCTTT
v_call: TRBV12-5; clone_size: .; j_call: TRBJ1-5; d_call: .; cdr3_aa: CASGPPGANQPQHF; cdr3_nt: TGTGCTAGTGGTCCCCCCGGGGCGAATCAGCCCCAGCATTTT
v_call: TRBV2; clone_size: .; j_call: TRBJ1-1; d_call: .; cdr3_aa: CASRASDTEAFF; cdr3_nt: TGTGCCAGCAGAGCCTCCGACACTGAAGCTTTCTTT
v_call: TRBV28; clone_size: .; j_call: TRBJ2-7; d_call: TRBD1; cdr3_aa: CASETGTARYEQYF; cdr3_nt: TGTGCCAGCGAGACCGGGACAGCACGCTACGAGCAGTACTTC
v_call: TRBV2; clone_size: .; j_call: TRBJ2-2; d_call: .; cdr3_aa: CASSRERNTGELFF; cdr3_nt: TGTGCCAGCAGTCGCGAGAGAAACACCGGGGAGCTGTTTTTT
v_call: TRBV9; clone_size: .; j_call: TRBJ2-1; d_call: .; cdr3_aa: CASSVGPSLSYNEQFF; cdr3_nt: TGTGCCAGCAGCGTAGGGCCCTCCCTCTCCTACAATGAGCAGTTCTTC
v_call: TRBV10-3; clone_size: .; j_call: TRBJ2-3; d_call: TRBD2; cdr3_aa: CAIGLAGETSTDTQYF; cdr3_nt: TGTGCCATCGGACTAGCGGGGGAGACTAGCACAGATACGCAGTATTTT
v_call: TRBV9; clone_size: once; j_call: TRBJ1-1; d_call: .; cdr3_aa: CASSVGMNTEAFF; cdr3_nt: TGTGCCAGCAGCGTAGGGATGAACACTGAAGCTTTCTTT
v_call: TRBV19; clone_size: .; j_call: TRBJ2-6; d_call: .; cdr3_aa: CATGAGANVLTF; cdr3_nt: TGTGCCACAGGGGCTGGGGCCAACGTCCTGACTTTC
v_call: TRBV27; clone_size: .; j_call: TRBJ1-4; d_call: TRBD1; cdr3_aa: CASGQGGKLFF; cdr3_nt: TGTGCCAGCGGACAGGGCGGAAAACTGTTTTTT
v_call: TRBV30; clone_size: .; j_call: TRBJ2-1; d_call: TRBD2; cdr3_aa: CAWVPGLAGNNEQFF; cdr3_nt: TGTGCCTGGGTCCCGGGACTAGCGGGAAACAATGAGCAGTTCTTC
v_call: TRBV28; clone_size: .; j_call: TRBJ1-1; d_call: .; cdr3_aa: CASSSVRTQGNTEAFF; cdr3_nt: TGTGCCAGCAGCTCCGTCCGAACACAGGGGAACACTGAAGCTTTCTTT
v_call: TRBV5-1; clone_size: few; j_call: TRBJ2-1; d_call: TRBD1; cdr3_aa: CASSLRQGADEQFF; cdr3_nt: TGCGCCAGCAGCCTCCGACAGGGGGCCGATGAGCAGTTCTTC
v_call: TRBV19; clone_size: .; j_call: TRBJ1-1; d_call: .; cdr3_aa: CATQARTEAFF; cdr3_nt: TGTGCCACACAGGCGAGGACTGAAGCTTTCTTT
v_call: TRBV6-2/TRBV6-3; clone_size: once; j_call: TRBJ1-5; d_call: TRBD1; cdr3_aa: CASSPPRGLNQPQHF; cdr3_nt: TGTGCCAGCAGTCCCCCCAGGGGGTTGAATCAGCCCCAGCATTTT
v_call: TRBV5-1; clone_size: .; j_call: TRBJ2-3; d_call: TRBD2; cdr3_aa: CASSLAEFTSGREDTQYF; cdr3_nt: TGCGCCAGCAGCTTGGCCGAGTTCACTAGCGGGAGGGAGGATACGCAGTATTTT
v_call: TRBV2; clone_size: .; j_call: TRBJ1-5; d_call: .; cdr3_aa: CASSQDTTGKPQHF; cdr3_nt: TGTGCCAGCAGTCAGGACACGACGGGTAAGCCCCAGCATTTT
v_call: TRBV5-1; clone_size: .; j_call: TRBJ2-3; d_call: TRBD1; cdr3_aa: CASSGTDDDTQYF; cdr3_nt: TGCGCCAGCAGCGGGACAGATGACGATACGCAGTATTTT
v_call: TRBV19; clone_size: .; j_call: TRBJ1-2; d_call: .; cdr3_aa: CASSMQAANYGYTF; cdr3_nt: TGTGCCAGTAGTATGCAAGCAGCTAACTATGGCTACACCTTC
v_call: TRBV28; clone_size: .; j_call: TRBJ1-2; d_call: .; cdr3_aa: CASSLVRLYGYTF; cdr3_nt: TGTGCCAGCAGTTTGGTTCGGCTTTATGGCTACACCTTC
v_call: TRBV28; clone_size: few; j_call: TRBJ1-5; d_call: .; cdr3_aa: CATTWEGQPQHF; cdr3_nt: TGTGCCACCACCTGGGAGGGCCAGCCCCAGCATTTT
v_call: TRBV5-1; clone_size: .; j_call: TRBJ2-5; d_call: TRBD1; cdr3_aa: CASSFGQGVGETQYF; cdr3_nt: TGCGCCAGCAGCTTTGGACAGGGGGTGGGAGAGACCCAGTACTTC